These T cell receptor beta chains were read from a single sample in a study of cytomegalovirus exposure and HLA in healthy donors. Repertoires were generated with immunoSEQ multiplex PCR, while TCRdb's copy carries only in-frame clones and drops some. The data show some 150,000 clones, about 86% seen once. What was sequenced was PBMCs. Receptors originate from a human donor in good health. Both conserved end residues are trimmed from each CDR3.

v_gene,CDR3aa
TRBV2,ASSHPKGKGAF
TRBV7-2,ASSRRIAETQY
TRBV30,AWKASGRTEAF
TRBV2,ASREGVRTGTYEQY
TRBV15,ATSRERGMHTDTQY
TRBV5-1,ASSFTRTVPGDEQF
TRBV2,ASRLVVEH
TRBV6-4,ASSDFAGGFDTQY
TRBV7-3,ASSSYGGTRV
TRBV9,ASSAHGGAPDPEAF
TRBV7-2,ASSWGQGLDYGYT
TRBV11-2,ASSPRRSGEAF
TRBV2,ASHRAGETQY
TRBV27,ASRRGGPYEQY
TRBV29-1,SGEGDFGTEAF
TRBV6-1,ASSDFVGAGELF